Reported below is one T cell receptor (beta chain). The sample belongs to a study of blood T cell repertoires in COVID-19. As for the study in general: Some COVID-19 samples were acute and others convalescent; all came from the United States, Italy and Spain. T cells, B-cell-depleted T cells, or PBMCs supplied cDNA or gDNA.

This CDR3 region has 14 residues. The V and J ends lost 8 bases and 1 base, in that order; junction bases with no gene match: 2. Germline loops: CDR1 KGHSH, CDR2 LQKENI. Original processing methods: By means of reference gene primer amplification, nucleated cell counts were estimated. Profiling relied on immunoSEQ multiplex PCR, and the TCRdb table lists in-frame clones only, not all of them. D and trimming come from the DNA, and the V and J calls and clone size come from that table. The sample yields more than 95,000 clones, 65% to 90% seen once. The TCR sequence derives from an elderly man with acute or convalescent COVID-19. The sequenced sample consisted of peripheral blood. The rearrangement uses TRBV18 and TRBJ1-1; 12 bases match TRBD1. The CDR3 here is CASQGQGANTEAFF. Written as DNA, the CDR3 is TGTGCCAGCCAGGGACAGGGGGCGAACACTGAAGCTTTCTTT.